The 17 T cell receptor beta chains below all came from one sample that was sequenced in a study of blood T cell repertoires in COVID-19. TCRdb's copy holds only in-frame clones and misses some; the assay was immunoSEQ multiplex PCR. Here the sample spans some 50,000 clones, about 85% being singletons. Sequencing was carried out using peripheral blood. The receptors were sampled from a man aged 45 to 65 with acute or convalescent COVID-19.

V usage is TRBV4-1 and J usage is TRBJ2-2; the match to TRBD2 covers 7 bases. CDR3 size: 16 residues. J lost 3 bases, V lost 4 bases, and 8 bases had no gene match. Germline CDR1 MGHRA, CDR2 YSYEKL. CDR3 nucleotides: TGCGCCAGCAGCCCTGGGGCTAGCGGATACACCGGGGAGCTGTTTTTT. Protein: CASSPGASGYTGELFF.

This clone was observed once. The identical CDR3 is also encoded by other nucleotide sequences in the sample. The rearrangement links TRBV2 to TRBJ2-5, with 7 positions matching TRBD1. The CDR3 extends over 15 amino acids. Germline V gene lookup returns CDR1 SNHLY and CDR2 FYNNEI. V lost 0 bases and J lost 5; bases outside the gene matches: 6. Written as DNA, the CDR3 is TGTGCCAGCAGTGAAGCTCGCACAGGGGAGGAGACCCAGTACTTC. Protein: CASSEARTGEETQYF.

The rearrangement uses TRBV10-2 and TRBJ1-1; D is perhaps TRBD1 (6 bases). The V end lost 4 bases, the J end lost 4 bases, and 7 bases lay between the germline ends. The CDR3 is 12 residues long. In germline, CDR1 is WSHSY, CDR2 SAAADI. This CDR3 is CASSAGATEAFF. Here the CDR3 DNA reads TGCGCCAGCAGTGCAGGGGCCACTGAAGCTTTCTTT.

This rearrangement joins TRBV24-1 to TRBJ2-2, with 7 positions matching TRBD1. CDR3 length: 13 residues. Germline-derived CDR1 and CDR2 are KGHDR and SFDVKD. V trimming: 5 bases; J trimming: 4 bases; junction bases outside the gene matches: 0. The CDR3 is CATSAGGTGELFF. Written as DNA, the CDR3 is TGTGCCACCAGTGCAGGGGGCACCGGGGAGCTGTTTTTT.

This chain joins TRBV20-1 and TRBJ2-1; D call uncertain. Trimming stripped 4 bases from V and 10 bases from J, with 11 bases between. Germline V lookup: CDR1 DFQATT, CDR2 SNEGSKA (reference sequence). This CDR3 contains 11 residues. The chain's CDR3 is CSANKLPEQFF. DNA of the CDR3: TGCAGTGCTAATAAGCTGCCAGAGCAGTTCTTC.

The rearrangement links TRBV15 to TRBJ2-2; TRBD1 matches at 7 bases. This CDR3 comprises 15 residues. CDR1 and CDR2 (germline): LNHNV, YYDKDF (reference sequence). Losses at the gene ends were 0 bases for V and 9 bases for J; bases not matched to a gene: 7. CDR3 in DNA: TGTGCCACCAGCAGAGATAGAATAGGGGGCCGGGAGCTGTTTTTT. This gives the protein CATSRDRIGGRELFF. The full variable domain, its missing parts supplied by reference TRBV15 and TRBJ2-2, is DAMVIQNPRYQVTQFGKPVTLSCSQTLNHNVMYWYQQKSSQAPKLLFHYYDKDFNNEADTPDNFQSRRPNTSFCFLDIRSPGLGDTAMYLCATSRDRIGGRELFFGEGSRLTVL.

This clone is a singleton in its sample. DNA for the CDR3: TGTGCCAGCACCGGACAGGGCGGCAATCAGCCCCAGCATTTT. This encodes CASTGQGGNQPQHF. The J gene is TRBJ1-5, the V gene TRBV6-5, with 8 bases aligning to TRBD1. The germline V gene encodes CDR1 MNHEY and CDR2 SVGAGI. The CDR3 totals 14 residues. Losses at the gene ends were 7 bases for V and 2 bases for J; bases not matched to a gene: 4.

This chain connects TRBV5-1 to TRBJ2-2; maybe TRBD1 (6 bases). The V gene lost 4 bases and the J gene lost 1 base, with 8 bases spanning the gap. Per germline, CDR1 SGHRS and CDR2 YFSETQ. The length of the CDR3 is 14 residues. The CDR3 is CASSRTVNTGELFF. CDR3 bases: TGCGCCAGCAGCAGGACAGTGAACACCGGGGAGCTGTTTTTT.

This clone was seen a handful of times. J is TRBJ1-4 and V is TRBV4-2; 9 bases fit TRBD1. This CDR3 region has 15 residues. V shed 0 bases, J shed 8 bases, and the junction held 4 bases outside the gene matches. In germline, CDR1 is LGHNA, CDR2 YNFKEQ. CDR3 sequence: CASSQDGDRVEKLFF. The CDR3 DNA sequence: TGTGCCAGCAGCCAAGATGGGGACAGGGTCGAAAAACTGTTTTTT.

This chain uses TRBV19 with TRBJ2-1; 9 bases are a match to TRBD2. The germline V gene has CDR1 LNHDA and CDR2 SQIVND (reference sequence). V shed 5 bases, J shed 4 bases, and the junction held 9 bases outside the gene matches. The CDR3 is 16 amino acids. This chain's CDR3 is CASSFQAGGPYNEQFF. Written as DNA, the CDR3 is TGTGCCAGTAGTTTCCAGGCGGGAGGGCCTTACAATGAGCAGTTCTTC.

The chain uses TRBV9 and TRBJ2-7, with 10 bases aligning to TRBD2. This CDR3 has 18 amino acids. Germline assignment: CDR1 SGDLS and CDR2 YYNGEE. The ends lost 5 bases at V and 2 bases at J; junction bases unmatched: 16. CDR3 loop: CASRQAAASGSSPYEQYF. Here the CDR3 DNA reads TGTGCCAGCAGACAGGCGGCAGCTAGCGGGAGCTCCCCCTACGAGCAGTACTTC.

This clone appeared a few times. The chain combines TRBV11-1 with TRBJ1-1, with a tentative D call TRBD1 (6 bases). The CDR3 runs 14 residues. CDR1 is SGHAT and CDR2 is FQDESV in the germline V gene (reference sequence). V lost 5 bases and J 2 bases, leaving 12 bases between the germline ends. In DNA, the CDR3 is TGTGCCAGCAGCCCTGACAGGTCCAACACTGAAGCTTTCTTT. The encoded protein is CASSPDRSNTEAFF.

The chain uses TRBV4-1 and TRBJ2-1, with D perhaps matching TRBD2 (5 bases). The germline V gene has CDR1 MGHRA and CDR2 YSYEKL. There are 16 residues in the CDR3. With 1 base removed from V and 0 bases from J, the gap between germline ends came to 10 bases. CDR3 sequence (DNA): TGCGCCAGCAGCCAAGCTATAGGGAGCTCCTACAATGAGCAGTTCTTC. Translated: CASSQAIGSSYNEQFF.

This chain uses TRBV7-3 with TRBJ1-5, with TRBD1 matching 9 bases. This CDR3 is built from 13 residues. The ends lost 5 bases at V and 5 bases at J; junction bases unmatched: 1. CDR1 and CDR2 from the germline V gene are SGHTA and FQGTGA. The CDR3 region is CASSRDRDQPQHF. The CDR3 nucleotides read TGTGCCAGCAGCCGGGACAGGGATCAGCCCCAGCATTTT.

The count of this clone is one. This chain links TRBV10-3 with TRBJ2-1; 8 bases fit TRBD2. The CDR3 contains 16 residues. Germline V lookup: CDR1 ENHRY, CDR2 SYGVKD. V lost 3 bases, J lost 2 bases, and 6 bases stayed unmatched. CDR3 DNA sequence: TGTGCCATCAGTGACCCGCGGGAGGTTCCCTACAATGAGCAGTTCTTC. Residues: CAISDPREVPYNEQFF.

The table lists this clone with a count of one. This chain links TRBV28 with TRBJ2-7; D may be TRBD2 (6 bases). CDR1 MDHEN and CDR2 SYDVKM come from the germline V gene. Between the trimmed V and J ends, which lost 8 bases and 4 bases, there was a span of 15 bases. CDR3 length: 13 residues. The CDR3, as DNA: TGTGCCAGCGGAGGGCAAACTGGATACGAGCAGTACTTC. It yields the protein CASGGQTGYEQYF. The variable domain in full, completed from reference TRBV28 and TRBJ2-7, reads DVKVTQSSRYLVKRTGEKVFLECVQDMDHENMFWYRQDPGLGLRLIYFSYDVKMKEKGDIPEGYSVSREKKERFSLILESASTNQTSMYLCASGGQTGYEQYFGPGTRLTVT.

The CDR3 DNA is TGCGCCAGCAGCCCGGGACAGGGGGCAGAGGAAAACATTCAGTACTTC. Its protein is CASSPGQGAEENIQYF. V gene TRBV5-1 combines with J gene TRBJ2-4, with 12 nucleotides matching TRBD1. The CDR3 sequence is 16 residues long. CDR1 and CDR2 (germline): SGHRS, YFSETQ. V was clipped by 4 bases and J by 5 bases; unmatched bases: 7.